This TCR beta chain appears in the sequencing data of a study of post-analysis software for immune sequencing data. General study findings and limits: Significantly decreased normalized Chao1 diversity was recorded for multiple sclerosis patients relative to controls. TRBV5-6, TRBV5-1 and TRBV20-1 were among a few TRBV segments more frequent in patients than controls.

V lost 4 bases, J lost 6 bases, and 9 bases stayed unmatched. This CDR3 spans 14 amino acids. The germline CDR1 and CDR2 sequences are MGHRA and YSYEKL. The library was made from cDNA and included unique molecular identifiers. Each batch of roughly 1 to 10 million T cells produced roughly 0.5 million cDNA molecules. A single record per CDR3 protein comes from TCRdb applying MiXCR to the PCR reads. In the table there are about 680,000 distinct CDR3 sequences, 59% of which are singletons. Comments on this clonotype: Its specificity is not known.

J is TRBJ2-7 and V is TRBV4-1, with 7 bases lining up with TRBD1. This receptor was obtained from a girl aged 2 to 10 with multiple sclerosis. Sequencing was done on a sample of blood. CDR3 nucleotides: TGCGCCAGCAGCCCCCAAACGGACAGGCCCGAGCAGTACTTC. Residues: CASSPQTDRPEQYF.